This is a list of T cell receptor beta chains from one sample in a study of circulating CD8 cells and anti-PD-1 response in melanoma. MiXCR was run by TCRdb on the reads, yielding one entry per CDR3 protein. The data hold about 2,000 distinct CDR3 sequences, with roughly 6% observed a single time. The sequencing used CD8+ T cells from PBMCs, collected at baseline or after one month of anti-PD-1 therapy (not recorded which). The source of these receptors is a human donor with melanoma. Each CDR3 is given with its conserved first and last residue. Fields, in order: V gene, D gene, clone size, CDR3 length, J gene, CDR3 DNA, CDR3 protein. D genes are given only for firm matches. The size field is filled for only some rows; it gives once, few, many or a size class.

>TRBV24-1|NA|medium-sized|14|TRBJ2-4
TGTGCCACCAGTGATCCTGGGGCATGGGACATTCAGTACTTC
CATSDPGAWDIQYF
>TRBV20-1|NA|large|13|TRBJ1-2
TGCAGTGCTGAACCGGACGGGAACTATGGCTACACCTTC
CSAEPDGNYGYTF
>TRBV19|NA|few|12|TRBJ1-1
TGTGCCAGTAGTCCTTCGGCCCCTGAAGCTTTCTTT
CASSPSAPEAFF
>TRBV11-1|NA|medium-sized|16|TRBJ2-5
TGTGCCAGCAGCTTAGAAGGGGGGCCTGGGCAAGAGACCCAGTACTTC
CASSLEGGPGQETQYF
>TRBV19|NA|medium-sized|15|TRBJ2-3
TGTGCCAGTAACCCTGAGGTGGACTCGTTTGATACGCAGTATTTT
CASNPEVDSFDTQYF
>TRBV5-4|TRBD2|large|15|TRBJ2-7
TGTGCCAGCAGCACCCTAACTAGCGGGGGAACGGAGCAGTACTTC
CASSTLTSGGTEQYF
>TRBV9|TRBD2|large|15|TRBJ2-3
TGTGCCAGCAGCGCCCAGCGGGGGTACACAGATACGCAGTATTTT
CASSAQRGYTDTQYF
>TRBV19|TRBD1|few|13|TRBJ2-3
TGTGCCAGCGGGACAGGGGGGGGAGATACGCAGTATTTT
CASGTGGGDTQYF
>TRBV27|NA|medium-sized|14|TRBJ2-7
TGTGCCAGCAGGCCAACCGGGACACCGATAGAGCAGTACTTC
CASRPTGTPIEQYF
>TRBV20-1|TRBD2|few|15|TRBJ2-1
TGCAGTGCCAACCTCGGGACTAGTGGGCCCAATGAGCAGTTCTTC
CSANLGTSGPNEQFF
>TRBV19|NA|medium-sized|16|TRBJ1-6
TGTGCCAGTAGTATCGGGGACACCGTGGTGGGTTCACCCCTCCACTTT
CASSIGDTVVGSPLHF
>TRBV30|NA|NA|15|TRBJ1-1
TGTGCCTGGAGTCAACGGCCGGCCTTGGAAATCGGAGCTTTCTTT
CAWSQRPALEIGAFF
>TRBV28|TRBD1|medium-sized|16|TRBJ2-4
TGTGCCAGCAGTTCCGGACAGGGCCCAGCCAAAAACATTCAGTACTTC
CASSSGQGPAKNIQYF
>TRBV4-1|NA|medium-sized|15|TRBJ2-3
TGCGCCAGCAGCCAATTCGGCGGGAGCACAGATACGCAGTATTTT
CASSQFGGSTDTQYF
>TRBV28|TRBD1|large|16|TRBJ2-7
TGTGCCAGCAGTTTCCCTCCGGGACAGGGTACCTACGAGCAGTACTTC
CASSFPPGQGTYEQYF
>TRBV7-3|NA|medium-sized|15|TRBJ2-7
TGTGCCAGCAGCCTTGACAGAGGGCCTATCTACGAGCAGTACTTC
CASSLDRGPIYEQYF
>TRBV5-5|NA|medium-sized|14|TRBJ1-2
TGTGCCAGCTTTGGGGGCTATCAGGGCTATGGCTACACCTTC
CASFGGYQGYGYTF
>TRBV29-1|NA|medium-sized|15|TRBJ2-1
TGCAGCGTTGAAAAGGACAGGCAATACGGGGGTGAGCAGTTCTTC
CSVEKDRQYGGEQFF
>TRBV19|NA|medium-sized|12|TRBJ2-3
TGTGCCAGTAGTCCGACAGGAGATACGCAGTATTTT
CASSPTGDTQYF
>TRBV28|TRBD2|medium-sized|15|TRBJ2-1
TGTGCCAGCAGTCCCTCCAGCGGGGGGTACAATGAGCAGTTCTTC
CASSPSSGGYNEQFF
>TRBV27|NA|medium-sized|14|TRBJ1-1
TGTGCCAGCAGTGGCTCGGCCATGAACACTGAAGCTTTCTTT
CASSGSAMNTEAFF
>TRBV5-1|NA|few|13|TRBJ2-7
TGCGCCAGCAGCTTGGACGCGGGGCACGAGCAGTACTTC
CASSLDAGHEQYF
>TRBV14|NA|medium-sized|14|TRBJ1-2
TGTGCCAGCAGGGAATATCGGGGTGACTATGGCTACACCTTC
CASREYRGDYGYTF
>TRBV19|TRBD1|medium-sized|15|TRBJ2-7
TGTGCCAGTAGTAATCCGGGACAGGGAACCTACGAGCAGTACTTC
CASSNPGQGTYEQYF
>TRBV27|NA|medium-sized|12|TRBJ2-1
TGTGCCAGCAGTTTTGGGCAGGATGAGCAGTTCTTC
CASSFGQDEQFF
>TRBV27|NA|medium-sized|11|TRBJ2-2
TGTGCCAGCACCGACACCGGGGAGCTGTTTTTT
CASTDTGELFF
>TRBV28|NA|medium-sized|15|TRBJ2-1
TGTGCCAGCAGTTTATTGAGGGTCTCCTACAATGAGCAGTTCTTC
CASSLLRVSYNEQFF
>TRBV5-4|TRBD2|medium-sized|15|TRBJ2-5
TGTGCCAGCAGCTCGGGACTAGCGGGGGCAGAGACCCAGTACTTC
CASSSGLAGAETQYF
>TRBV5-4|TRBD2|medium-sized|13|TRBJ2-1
TGTGCCAGCAGCTTTTCGGGGGGAATAGGGCAGTTCTTC
CASSFSGGIGQFF
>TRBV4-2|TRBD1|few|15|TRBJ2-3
TGTGCCAGCAGCCAACAGGACAGGGCAACAGATACGCAGTATTTT
CASSQQDRATDTQYF
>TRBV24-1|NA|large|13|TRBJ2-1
TGTGCCACCAGTGACGCGGTTTACAATGAGCAGTTCTTC
CATSDAVYNEQFF
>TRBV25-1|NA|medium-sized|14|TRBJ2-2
TGTGCCAGCAGTGAGTTGGGGGTCACCGGGGAGCTGTTTTTT
CASSELGVTGELFF
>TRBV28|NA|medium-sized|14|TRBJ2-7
TGTGCCAGCAGTTTAGCCCGACCCGCCTACGAGCAGTACTTC
CASSLARPAYEQYF
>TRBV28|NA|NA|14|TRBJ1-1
TGTGCCAGCAGTTTAACCCGAGGGAACACTGAAGCTTTCTTT
CASSLTRGNTEAFF
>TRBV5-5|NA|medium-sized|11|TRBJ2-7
TGTGCCAGCAGCTTAACCTACGAGCAGTACTTC
CASSLTYEQYF
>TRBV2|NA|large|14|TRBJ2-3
TGTGCCATTATTCGGGAGACTACCACAGATACGCAGTATTTT
CAIIRETTTDTQYF
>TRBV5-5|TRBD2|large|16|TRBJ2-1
TGTGCCAGCAACCAGGACGGAGGGAGGGCGAACAATGAGCAGTTCTTC
CASNQDGGRANNEQFF
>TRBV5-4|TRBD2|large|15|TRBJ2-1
TGTGCCAGCCGTTCCACTAGCGGGGACTACAATGAGCAGTTCTTC
CASRSTSGDYNEQFF
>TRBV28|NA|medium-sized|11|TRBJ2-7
TGTGCCAGCTGGAAGGGGTACGAGCAGTACTTC
CASWKGYEQYF
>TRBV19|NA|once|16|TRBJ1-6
TGTGCCTGTAGTCTAGTCGGGACAACCCAGGATTCACCCCTCCACTTT
CACSLVGTTQDSPLHF
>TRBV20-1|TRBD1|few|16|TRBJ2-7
TGCAGTGCTAGGGGCGAGGGACAGGGGTACCACTACGAGCAGTACTTC
CSARGEGQGYHYEQYF
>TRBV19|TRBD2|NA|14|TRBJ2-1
TGTGCCAGTAGTATAAGACTAGCTAATAATGAGCAGTTCTTC
CASSIRLANNEQFF
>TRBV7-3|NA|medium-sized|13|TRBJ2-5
TGTGCCAGCAGCCGGGACGGGGAAGAGACCCAGTACTTC
CASSRDGEETQYF
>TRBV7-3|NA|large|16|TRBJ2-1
TGTGCCAGCAGCTTAACGTTGGGGGGAATTTACAATGAGCAGTTCTTC
CASSLTLGGIYNEQFF
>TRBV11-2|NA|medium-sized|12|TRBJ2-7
TGTGCCAGCAGCGTGGGGCCCTACGAGCAGTACTTC
CASSVGPYEQYF
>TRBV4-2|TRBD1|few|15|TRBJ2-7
TGTGCCAGCAGCCAAGATATGAACAGGGGTGACGAGCAGTACTTC
CASSQDMNRGDEQYF
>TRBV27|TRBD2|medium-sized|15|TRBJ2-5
TGTGCCAGCAGTCTCGGACTAGCGGGGGCTAAGACCCAGTACTTC
CASSLGLAGAKTQYF
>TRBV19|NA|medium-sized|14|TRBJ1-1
TGTGCCAGTAGCACTACAGGGTCCGGTACTGAAGCTTTCTTT
CASSTTGSGTEAFF
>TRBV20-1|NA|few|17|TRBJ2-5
TGCAGTGCTAGGGAGATCCTTAGTGATAGGCCCCAAGAGACCCAGTACTTC
CSAREILSDRPQETQYF
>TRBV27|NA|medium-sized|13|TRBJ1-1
TGTGCCAGCAGTTTCGGGGGCAACACTGAAGCTTTCTTT
CASSFGGNTEAFF
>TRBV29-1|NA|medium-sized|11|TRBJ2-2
TGCAGCGTTGGGGGGGGCTACGAGCTGTTTTTT
CSVGGGYELFF
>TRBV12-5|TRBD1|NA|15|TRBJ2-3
TGTGCTAGTGCTAACCAGGGGGCCCTCACAGGTACGCAGTATTTT
CASANQGALTGTQYF